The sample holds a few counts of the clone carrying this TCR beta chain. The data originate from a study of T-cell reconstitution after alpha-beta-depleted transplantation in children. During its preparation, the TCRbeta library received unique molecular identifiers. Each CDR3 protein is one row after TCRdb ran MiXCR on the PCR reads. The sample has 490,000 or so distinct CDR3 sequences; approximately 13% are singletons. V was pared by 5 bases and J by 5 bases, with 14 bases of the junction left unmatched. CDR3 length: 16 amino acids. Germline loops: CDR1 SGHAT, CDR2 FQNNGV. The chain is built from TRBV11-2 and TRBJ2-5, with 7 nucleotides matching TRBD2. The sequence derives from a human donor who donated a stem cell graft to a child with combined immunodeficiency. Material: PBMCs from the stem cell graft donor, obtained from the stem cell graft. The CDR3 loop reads CASSPLGGAGWETQYF. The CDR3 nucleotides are TGTGCCAGCAGCCCCCTTGGTGGAGCGGGATGGGAGACCCAGTACTTC. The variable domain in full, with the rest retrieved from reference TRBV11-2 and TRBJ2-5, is EAGVAQSPRYKIIEKRQSVAFWCNPISGHATLYWYQQILGQGPKLLIQFQNNGVVDDSQLPKDRFSAERLKGVDSTLKIQPAKLEDSAVYLCASSPLGGAGWETQYFGPGTRLLVL.